These 25 T cell receptor beta chains share one sample of origin, sequenced in a study of cytomegalovirus exposure and HLA in healthy donors. Primers included in the PCR were 60 Vbeta and 13 Jbeta primers. The repertoire was sequenced with immunoSEQ multiplex PCR; TCRdb's copy has only in-frame clones and lacks some. In the table there are hundreds of thousands of clones, more than 65% of which are singletons. Input material: PBMCs. All receptors derive from a man between 18 and 35 years old in good health and CMV-seronegative.

This sequence joins TRBV10-3 and TRBJ1-2, with TRBD1 identical over 10 bases. V trimming: 4 bases; J trimming: 8 bases; junction bases outside the gene matches: 13. Germline V gene lookup returns CDR1 ENHRY and CDR2 SYGVKD. The CDR3 contains 16 residues. The CDR3: CAISGPTGQGVGGYTF. CDR3 coding DNA: TGTGCCATCAGTGGCCCCACCGGACAGGGGGTTGGCGGCTACACCTTC.

The J gene is TRBJ2-2, the V gene TRBV7-9; tentatively, D is TRBD1 (6 bases). There are 15 residues in the CDR3. V lost 5 bases and J lost 0, with 10 bases in between. Germline V CDR1 and CDR2: SEHNR, FQNEAQ (reference sequence). This chain's CDR3 is CASSPGHSNTGELFF. The CDR3 nucleotides are TGTGCCAGCAGCCCGGGACATTCGAACACCGGGGAGCTGTTTTTT.

The V and J genes are TRBV7-6 and TRBJ2-2; TRBD1 might be the D (5 bases). The CDR3 is 19 amino acids. Germline CDR1 and CDR2: SGHVS and FNYEAQ. The V end was cut by 3 bases, the J end by 1 base, with 21 bases between. The CDR3 DNA sequence: TGTGCCAGCAGCTTCGCCATTAAGGGGCGGCAAAAGAACACCGGGGAGCTGTTTTTT. Amino acid sequence: CASSFAIKGRQKNTGELFF.

The chain joins TRBV7-3 to TRBJ2-1, with 7 positions matching TRBD1. This CDR3 is 13 amino acids long. CDR1 is SGHTA, CDR2 FQGTGA, per germline. V dropped 3 bases and J dropped 7; count of bases not matched to a gene: 3. CDR3 coding DNA: TGTGCCAGCAGCTTTCAACAGGGGAATGAGCAGTTCTTC. Amino acids: CASSFQQGNEQFF.

V and J are TRBV4-2 and TRBJ1-1, with D perhaps matching TRBD1 (5 bases). CDR1 LGHNA and CDR2 YNFKEQ come from the germline V gene. Trimming removed 2 bases at V and 2 bases at J, with 18 bases between. This CDR3 has 17 residues. The chain's CDR3 is CASSQQRSLGVNTEAFF. DNA of the CDR3: TGTGCCAGCAGCCAACAAAGATCCCTAGGGGTTAACACTGAAGCTTTCTTT.

V is TRBV7-9 and J is TRBJ2-7; unclear D gene. Trimming left V 5 bases short and J 3 bases short, with 8 bases between. Germline V lookup: CDR1 SEHNR, CDR2 FQNEAQ (reference sequence). This CDR3 is built from 12 residues. The CDR3 protein is CASSGRFYEQYF. CDR3 nucleotide sequence: TGTGCCAGCAGCGGCCGATTCTACGAGCAGTACTTC.

V is TRBV30 and J is TRBJ1-1, with D tentatively TRBD1 (6 bases). Germline V gene data show CDR1 as GTSNPN and CDR2 as SVGIG (reference sequence). Trimming removed 4 bases at V and 0 bases at J, with 15 bases between. The CDR3 sequence is 15 residues long. Written as DNA, the CDR3 is TGTGCCTGGAACGAGGGGGTGAACATGAACACTGAAGCTTTCTTT. Amino acids: CAWNEGVNMNTEAFF.

The V call is TRBV27, the J call TRBJ1-1, with D hard to call. V was cut by 0 bases and J by 7 bases, with 12 bases left in between. The CDR3 runs 14 residues. Germline loops: CDR1 MNHEY, CDR2 SMNVEV (reference sequence). CDR3 DNA sequence: TGTGCCAGCAGTTTATCGGGGAGAGGGTTTGAAGCTTTCTTT. Amino acids: CASSLSGRGFEAFF.

The chain employs TRBV7-3 and TRBJ2-2; 7 nucleotides agree with TRBD1. J lost 9 bases, V lost 5 bases, and 12 bases had no gene match. This CDR3 is 15 amino acids long. CDR1 and CDR2 (germline): SGHTA, FQGTGA. The DNA of the CDR3 is TGTGCCAGCAGCACTCCGGGAAGAGGGGGCCGGGAGCTGTTTTTT. Encoded protein: CASSTPGRGGRELFF.

The J gene is TRBJ1-1, the V gene TRBV28; tentative D call: TRBD1 (5 bases). Trimming shortened V by 5 bases and J by 3 bases, and 25 bases separated the two germline ends. Germline lookup yields CDR1 MDHEN and CDR2 SYDVKM. The CDR3 length is 18 residues. The DNA for the CDR3 is TGTGCCAGCAGTCCTATTAAAGGGGACTGGGCAAGGGACACTGAAGCTTTCTTT. It translates to CASSPIKGDWARDTEAFF.

This chain uses TRBV9 with TRBJ2-1, with TRBD2 matching 8 bases. V trimming: 3 bases; J trimming: 3 bases; junction bases outside the gene matches: 5. Germline assignment: CDR1 SGDLS and CDR2 YYNGEE. This CDR3 has 15 amino acids. The CDR3, as DNA: TGTGCCAGCAGCGCAGCGGGAGAGTACTACAATGAGCAGTTCTTC. As protein: CASSAAGEYYNEQFF.

This clone appeared once. This chain uses TRBV5-1 with TRBJ1-1; 7 bases agree with TRBD1. This CDR3 is 14 amino acids long. Trimming removed 4 bases from V and 4 bases from J; junction bases left unmatched: 7. The germline CDR1 and CDR2 sequences are SGHRS and YFSETQ. The CDR3: CASSQGDVGTEAFF. CDR3 nucleotides: TGCGCCAGCAGCCAGGGGGACGTAGGCACTGAAGCTTTCTTT.

This chain joins TRBV27 and TRBJ2-3, with 12 bases that match TRBD2. The CDR3 loop spans 15 amino acids. The V segment lost 5 bases and the J segment 7 bases; nucleotides outside the gene matches: 7. The germline CDR1 and CDR2 sequences are MNHEY and SMNVEV (reference sequence). CDR3 sequence reads: CASSPLAGGPNTQYF. The CDR3 bases are TGTGCCAGCAGTCCGCTAGCGGGAGGGCCCAATACGCAGTATTTT.

The CDR3 sequence is CSVEDSLITEAFF. DNA for the CDR3: TGCAGCGTTGAAGACAGTCTGATCACTGAAGCTTTCTTT. The chain employs TRBV29-1 and TRBJ1-1, with D hard to call. Trimming took 0 bases from V and 4 from J, leaving 9 bases between them. The CDR3 loop spans 13 amino acids. Germline V gene lookup returns CDR1 SQVTM and CDR2 ANQGSEA. Filled out from reference TRBV29-1 and TRBJ1-1, the complete variable domain reads SAVISQKPSRDICQRGTSLTIQCQVDSQVTMMFWYRQQPGQSLTLIATANQGSEATYESGFVIDKFPISRPNLTFSTLTVSNMSPEDSSIYLCSVEDSLITEAFFGQGTRLTVV.

The chain employs TRBV4-1 and TRBJ2-7, with TRBD1 matching over 7 bases. V was pared by 1 base and J by 3 bases, with 6 bases of the junction left unmatched. The CDR3 has 15 residues. Germline V gene data show CDR1 as MGHRA and CDR2 as YSYEKL. Here the CDR3 reads CASSQGLGQFYEQYF. DNA of the CDR3: TGCGCCAGCAGCCAAGGTCTGGGACAGTTCTACGAGCAGTACTTC.

The gene calls are TRBV7-9 and TRBJ2-2, with TRBD2 matching over 9 bases. The length of the CDR3 is 16 residues. Unmatched junction bases numbered 11, after V lost 5 bases and J lost 7 bases. Germline V lookup: CDR1 SEHNR, CDR2 FQNEAQ (reference sequence). Here the CDR3 DNA reads TGTGCCAGCAGCCCAATCGAGCGGGAGGTCGGCGGGGAGCTGTTTTTT. Translating gives CASSPIEREVGGELFF.

This chain links TRBV5-1 with TRBJ1-1, with D maybe TRBD1 (5 bases). Trimming left V 4 bases short and J 4 bases short, with 14 bases between. CDR3 length: 14 amino acids. Germline V lookup: CDR1 SGHRS, CDR2 YFSETQ. The CDR3 reads CASSLGGVLTEAFF. The CDR3 region has the DNA TGCGCCAGCAGCCTAGGAGGGGTCCTCACTGAAGCTTTCTTT.

This sequence joins TRBV30 and TRBJ2-7; D remains ambiguous. V dropped 0 bases and J dropped 4 bases, with 4 bases sitting between them. The CDR3 has 11 residues. Germline values: CDR1 GTSNPN, CDR2 SVGIG (reference sequence). CDR3 bases: TGTGCCTGGAGTGTACTTTACGAGCAGTACTTC. Its translation: CAWSVLYEQYF.

The chain joins TRBV9 to TRBJ2-3; 7 bases map to TRBD1. The length of the CDR3 is 15 residues. V shed 4 bases and J 3 bases; nucleotides not matched to a gene: 8. In germline, CDR1 is SGDLS, CDR2 YYNGEE. The CDR3 reads CASSTRGDSTDTQYF. As DNA, the CDR3 is TGTGCCAGCAGCACCCGAGGGGACAGTACAGATACGCAGTATTTT.

This clone occurred once. The chain couples TRBV27 to TRBJ2-1; 8 positions agree with TRBD2. The CDR3 is made up of 14 amino acids. The V segment lost 5 bases and the J segment 10 bases; nucleotides outside the gene matches: 10. CDR1 MNHEY and CDR2 SMNVEV come from the germline V gene (reference sequence). The DNA for the CDR3 is TGTGCCAGCAGTCCTCCGGGGGCGGGGGGAGAGCAGTTCTTC. Encoded protein: CASSPPGAGGEQFF.

The rearrangement links TRBV27 to TRBJ2-1; possibly TRBD1 for D (6 bases). The germline gives CDR1 MNHEY, CDR2 SMNVEV (reference sequence). V was clipped by 8 bases and J by 3 bases, with 11 bases between them. The CDR3 has 13 residues. Here the CDR3 DNA reads TGTGCCAGCTCCGGGACATTCTACAATGAGCAGTTCTTC. This codes for CASSGTFYNEQFF.

The chain is built from TRBV6-5 and TRBJ1-1, with 7 bases lining up with TRBD1. From germline, CDR1 is MNHEY and CDR2 SVGAGI. V gave up 6 bases and J gave up 6 bases; unmatched junction bases: 10. The CDR3 is 14 residues long. The CDR3 here is CASSRQGGNAEAFF. CDR3 DNA: TGTGCCAGCAGCCGACAGGGAGGAAATGCTGAAGCTTTCTTT.

The chain's CDR3 is CAWRGTVSYEQYF. Written as DNA, the CDR3 is TGTGCCTGGAGGGGGACAGTCTCCTACGAGCAGTACTTC. This sequence joins TRBV30 and TRBJ2-7, with 7 positions matching TRBD1. Trimming removed 3 bases from V and 0 bases from J; junction bases left unmatched: 2. Germline CDR1 reads GTSNPN; CDR2 reads SVGIG (reference sequence). There are 13 residues in the CDR3.

The V call is TRBV7-9, the J call TRBJ1-5, with D hard to call. Trimming took off 3 bases at V and 1 base at J, with 13 bases between the two ends. Germline loops: CDR1 SEHNR, CDR2 FQNEAQ (reference sequence). CDR3 length equals 16 residues. The CDR3 spells CASSFSSAGSNQPQHF. In nucleotides, the CDR3 is TGTGCCAGCAGCTTTAGTTCGGCGGGGAGCAATCAGCCCCAGCATTTT.

This clone has only a few counts. This chain joins TRBV5-6 and TRBJ2-3, with TRBD2 matching 11 bases. Germline V gives CDR1 SGHDT, CDR2 YYEEEE. The CDR3 sequence is 17 residues long. The trim removed 1 base at V and 0 bases at J, leaving 4 bases unmatched. As DNA, the CDR3 is TGTGCCAGCAGCTTGTTGGGGACTAGCGGAAGCACAGATACGCAGTATTTT. Translation: CASSLLGTSGSTDTQYF.